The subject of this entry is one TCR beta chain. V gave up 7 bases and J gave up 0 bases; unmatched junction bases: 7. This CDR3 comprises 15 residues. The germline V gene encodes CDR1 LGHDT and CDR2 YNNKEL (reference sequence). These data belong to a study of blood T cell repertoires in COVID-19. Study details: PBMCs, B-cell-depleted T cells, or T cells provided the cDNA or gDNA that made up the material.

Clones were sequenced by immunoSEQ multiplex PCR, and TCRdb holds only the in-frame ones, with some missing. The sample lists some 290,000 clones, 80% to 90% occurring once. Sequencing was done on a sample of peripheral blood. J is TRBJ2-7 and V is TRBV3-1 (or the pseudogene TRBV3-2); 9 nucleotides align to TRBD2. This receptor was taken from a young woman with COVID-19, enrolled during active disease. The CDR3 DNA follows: TGTGCCAGCACTCACGCGGGGGGGAGCTCCTACGAGCAGTACTTC. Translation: CASTHAGGSSYEQYF.